A selection of T cell receptor beta chains follows, all from one sample in a study of blood T cell repertoires in COVID-19. TCRdb's copy holds only in-frame clones and misses some; the assay was immunoSEQ multiplex PCR. The sample consists of almost 90,000 clones, around 91% of them appearing once. The sequenced material came from peripheral blood. The source is a man between 18 and 29 years old with COVID-19, enrolled during active disease. Each CDR3 is given with its conserved first and last residue. D genes are given only for firm matches. The size of a clone is reported for some rows only, either as once, few or many, or as a class for expanded clones.

j_call clone_size v_call d_call cdr3_aa cdr3_nt
TRBJ2-3 . TRBV5-1 TRBD2 CASSSGTSGGPQYF TGCGCCAGCAGCTCCGGGACTAGCGGGGGCCCGCAGTATTTT
TRBJ2-2 . TRBV5-1 . CASSLGLLIGELFF TGCGCCAGCAGCTTGGGACTGTTGATCGGGGAGCTGTTTTTT
TRBJ2-5 . TRBV28 . CASSLPGRVRETQYF TGTGCCAGCAGTTTACCAGGCAGGGTCCGGGAGACCCAGTACTTC
TRBJ2-1 once TRBV6-5 . CASSSLNEQFF TGTGCCAGCAGTTCTCTCAATGAGCAGTTCTTC
TRBJ2-7 few TRBV15 . CATSRERTASYEQYF TGTGCCACCAGCAGAGAAAGGACAGCTTCCTACGAGCAGTACTTC
TRBJ1-1 . TRBV29-1 TRBD1 CSVRQGGTEAFF TGCAGCGTTAGACAGGGTGGAACTGAAGCTTTCTTT
TRBJ2-5 . TRBV6-2/TRBV6-3 TRBD1 CASSYAIPGQGAETQYF TGTGCCAGCAGTTACGCAATTCCGGGACAGGGGGCCGAGACCCAGTACTTC
TRBJ2-2 . TRBV4-3 TRBD1 CASSGQPGQGGTGELFF TGCGCCAGCAGCGGGCAGCCGGGACAGGGTGGGACCGGGGAGCTGTTTTTT
TRBJ1-1 . TRBV2 . CASRDTGSQAFF TGTGCCAGCAGAGATACAGGGTCCCAAGCTTTCTTT
TRBJ2-1 . TRBV5-1 TRBD2 CASSQGLPLNEQFF TGCGCCAGCAGCCAGGGACTACCCCTCAATGAGCAGTTCTTC
TRBJ2-1 . TRBV30 TRBD2 CAWISGRAPNNEQFF TGTGCCTGGATCTCCGGGAGGGCCCCGAACAATGAGCAGTTCTTC
TRBJ2-7 . TRBV29-1 . CSVRHEVTSYEQYF TGCAGCGTCCGCCACGAGGTTACCTCCTACGAGCAGTACTTC
TRBJ2-3 . TRBV7-3 TRBD1 CASSLLTGSIDTQYF TGTGCCAGCAGCTTACTGACAGGGTCGATAGATACGCAGTATTTT
TRBJ2-7 . TRBV11-2 TRBD1 CASRLTGDEQYF TGTGCCAGCCGCCTGACAGGGGACGAGCAGTACTTC
TRBJ2-7 . TRBV18 TRBD1 CASSPGTGREQYF TGTGCCAGCTCACCAGGGACAGGGCGCGAGCAGTACTTC
TRBJ2-3 . TRBV10-1 . CASSGPRSTDTQYF TGCGCCAGCAGTGGGCCTAGGAGCACAGATACGCAGTATTTT
TRBJ1-1 . TRBV19 . CASSIGANTEAFF TGTGCCAGTAGTATTGGGGCGAACACTGAAGCTTTCTTT
TRBJ2-1 . TRBV4-3 TRBD2 CASSQDVGREGEQFF TGCGCCAGCAGCCAAGATGTTGGGCGGGAGGGCGAGCAGTTCTTC
TRBJ2-7 . TRBV27 . CASSLLQGSEQYF TGTGCCAGCAGTTTATTACAGGGAAGCGAGCAGTACTTC
TRBJ2-4 once TRBV27 . CAILLQFPLPLAKNIQYF TGTGCCATCCTCCTTCAGTTCCCTTTACCCCTAGCCAAAAACATTCAGTACTTC
TRBJ2-4 . TRBV28 . CASRFSQALAKNIQYF TGTGCCAGCAGATTTTCCCAGGCATTAGCCAAAAACATTCAGTACTTC
TRBJ2-7 . TRBV5-1 . CASSYPRGEQYF TGCGCCAGCAGCTATCCCCGGGGCGAGCAGTACTTC
TRBJ2-7 once TRBV11-3 . CASSLGHQSSYEQYF TGTGCCAGCAGCTTGGGACACCAGAGCTCCTACGAGCAGTACTTC
TRBJ2-2 . TRBV5-5 . CASSLASSVNTGELFF TGTGCCAGCAGCTTGGCCTCTAGCGTGAACACCGGGGAGCTGTTTTTT
TRBJ2-7 . TRBV28 TRBD2 CASSSRTSGRVSSYEQYF TGTGCCAGCAGTTCTAGGACTAGCGGGAGGGTTAGCTCCTACGAGCAGTACTTC
TRBJ2-7 . TRBV4-1 TRBD1 CASSPRFGTGDYEQYF TGCGCCAGCAGCCCCCGGTTCGGGACAGGGGACTACGAGCAGTACTTC
TRBJ1-4 . TRBV2 TRBD1 CASSGTGTGWATNEKLFF TGTGCCAGCAGTGGAACCGGGACAGGGTGGGCAACTAATGAAAAACTGTTTTTT
TRBJ2-3 once TRBV19 . CASRTGRGWADTQYF TGTGCCAGTAGAACAGGGCGAGGATGGGCAGATACGCAGTATTTT
TRBJ2-7 . TRBV5-6 TRBD1 CASSLWDRGSYEQYF TGTGCCAGCAGCTTATGGGACAGGGGCTCCTACGAGCAGTACTTC
TRBJ1-6 . TRBV19 . CASSIGWSENSPLHF TGTGCCAGTAGTATCGGGTGGAGTGAAAATTCACCCCTCCACTTT
TRBJ1-5 . TRBV18 TRBD1 CASSPQDRWGQPQHF TGTGCCAGCTCACCACAGGACAGGTGGGGTCAGCCCCAGCATTTT
TRBJ1-4 . TRBV19 TRBD1 CATRTGDEKLFF TGTGCCACCCGGACAGGGGACGAAAAACTGTTTTTT
TRBJ1-1 . TRBV5-1 . CASSSTGHAAFF TGCGCCAGCAGCTCGACAGGACATGCGGCTTTCTTT
TRBJ1-5 . TRBV15 . CATSPTGVSNQPQHF TGTGCCACCAGTCCGACAGGAGTTAGCAATCAGCCCCAGCATTTT
TRBJ2-2 . TRBV18 . CASSPARGTGELFF TGTGCCAGCTCACCCGCTAGGGGCACCGGGGAGCTGTTTTTT
TRBJ1-5 . TRBV5-1 . CASSQGRDQPQHF TGCGCCAGCAGTCAGGGGCGAGATCAGCCCCAGCATTTT
TRBJ2-1 few TRBV6-5 TRBD2 CASRATSAEQFF TGTGCCAGCAGGGCTACTAGCGCTGAGCAGTTCTTC
TRBJ2-1 . TRBV29-1 . CSVEDGGSRGNEQFF TGCAGCGTTGAAGACGGTGGGTCCCGGGGCAATGAGCAGTTCTTC
TRBJ2-7 few TRBV5-4 . CASSFSTGNNEQYF TGTGCCAGCAGCTTTTCAACAGGGAATAACGAGCAGTACTTC
TRBJ1-4 . TRBV7-9 TRBD1 CASSVPLGTADEKLLF TGTGCCAGCAGCGTCCCATTGGGGACAGCGGACGAAAAACTGCTTTTT
TRBJ2-1 . TRBV5-5 . CASSSGLPGYNEQFF TGTGCCAGCAGCTCGGGACTCCCGGGCTACAATGAGCAGTTCTTC
TRBJ2-2 . TRBV4-2 . CASSQGYSTGELFF TGTGCCAGCAGCCAAGGATACAGCACCGGGGAGCTGTTTTTT
TRBJ2-5 . TRBV27 . CASSLEGSSQETQYF TGTGCCAGCAGTTTAGAGGGCTCGAGTCAAGAGACCCAGTACTTC
TRBJ1-5 . TRBV28 . CASILSSRGYSNQPQHF TGTGCCAGCATCCTTTCTTCCCGGGGTTATAGCAATCAGCCCCAGCATTTT
TRBJ2-1 once TRBV10-3 TRBD1 CAISEDRGRITNEQFF TGTGCCATCAGTGAGGACAGGGGGAGGATCACTAATGAGCAGTTCTTC
TRBJ1-4 . TRBV28 . CASSLTGRAGEKLFF TGTGCCAGCAGTTTAACAGGTCGGGCCGGTGAAAAACTGTTTTTT
TRBJ2-5 medium-sized TRBV9 . CASSVGHRETQYF TGTGCCAGCAGCGTAGGACACCGAGAGACCCAGTACTTC
TRBJ2-7 . TRBV7-6 TRBD1 CASSPITGGLSEQYF TGTGCCAGCAGCCCGATCACAGGGGGCTTATCCGAGCAGTACTTC
TRBJ2-7 . TRBV12-2 . CASRPTGLAGDYEQYF TGTGCAAGTCGCCCAACGGGACTAGCGGGGGATTACGAGCAGTACTTC
TRBJ2-3 . TRBV29-1 TRBD2 CSVTPAGRGTDTQYF TGCAGCGTTACCCCCGCCGGGAGGGGAACAGATACGCAGTATTTT
TRBJ2-3 . TRBV6-2/TRBV6-3 . CASSYIITDTQYF TGTGCCAGCAGTTACATTATAACAGATACGCAGTATTTT
TRBJ2-7 . TRBV11-2 TRBD2 CASTGLAGVGEQYF TGTGCCAGCACCGGACTAGCGGGAGTAGGAGAGCAGTACTTC